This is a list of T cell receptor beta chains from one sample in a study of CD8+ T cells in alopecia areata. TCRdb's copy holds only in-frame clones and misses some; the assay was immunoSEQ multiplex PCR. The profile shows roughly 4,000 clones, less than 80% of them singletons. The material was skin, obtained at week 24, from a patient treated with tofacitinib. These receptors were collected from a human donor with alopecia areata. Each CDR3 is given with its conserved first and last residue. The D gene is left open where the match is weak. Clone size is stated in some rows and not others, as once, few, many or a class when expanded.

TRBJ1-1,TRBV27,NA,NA,TGTGCCAGCAGTTCACCTCAGGGGATGAACACTGAAGCTTTCTTT,CASSSPQGMNTEAFF
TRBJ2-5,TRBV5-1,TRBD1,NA,TGCGCCAGCAGTCCCGGGACAGACAGTGAGACCCAGTACTTC,CASSPGTDSETQYF
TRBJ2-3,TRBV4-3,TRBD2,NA,TGCGCCAGCAGCCAACCAGCGGGGGGCACAGATACGCAGTATTTT,CASSQPAGGTDTQYF
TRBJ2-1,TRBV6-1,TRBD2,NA,TGTGCCAGCATACGGGGGGGCCACTACAATGAGCAGTTCTTC,CASIRGGHYNEQFF
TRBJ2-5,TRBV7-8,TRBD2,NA,TGTGCCAGCAGCTTAGGAACTAGCGGGGGGGCCCGGGAGACCCAGTACTTC,CASSLGTSGGARETQYF
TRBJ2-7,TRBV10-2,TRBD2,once,TGCGCCACCTATAGCGGGAGAAATCACGAGCAGTACTTC,CATYSGRNHEQYF
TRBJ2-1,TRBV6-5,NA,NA,TGTGCCAGCAGTTACCTTCTAGAGGGCGATGAGCAGTTCTTC,CASSYLLEGDEQFF
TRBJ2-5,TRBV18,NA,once,TGTGCCAGCTCACGCAGTAAAAGAGAAGAGACCCAGTACTTC,CASSRSKREETQYF
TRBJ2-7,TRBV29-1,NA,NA,TGCAGCGTTGAAGTAGGAGGGACCTACGAGCAGTACTTC,CSVEVGGTYEQYF
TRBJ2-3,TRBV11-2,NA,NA,TGTGCCAGCAGCTTAGCGGAGGGAGATACGCAGTATTTT,CASSLAEGDTQYF
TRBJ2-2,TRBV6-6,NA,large,TGTGCCAGCAGCCGCGTCAGGCGGAGCAACACCGGGGAGCTGTTTTTT,CASSRVRRSNTGELFF
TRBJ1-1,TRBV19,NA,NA,TGTGCCAGTAGTACTCAACATAACACTGAAGCTTTCTTT,CASSTQHNTEAFF
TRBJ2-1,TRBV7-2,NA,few,TGTGCCAGCAGCTTAGCGGCGGGGCCCACGGACAATGAGCAGTTCTTC,CASSLAAGPTDNEQFF
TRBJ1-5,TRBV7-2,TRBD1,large,TGTGCCAGCAGCTCCCTTGCAGGGGGCGGGAATCAGCCCCAGCATTTT,CASSSLAGGGNQPQHF
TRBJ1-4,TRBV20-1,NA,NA,TGCAGTGCTAAGGACGATGAAAAACTGTTTTTT,CSAKDDEKLFF
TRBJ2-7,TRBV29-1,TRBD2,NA,TGCAGCGTTGTCCTAGCGGGGAGCTCCTACGAGCAGTACTTC,CSVVLAGSSYEQYF
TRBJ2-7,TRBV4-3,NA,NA,TGCGCCAGCAGCCAAGATCTATCCGGCCCACGATACGAGCAGTACTTC,CASSQDLSGPRYEQYF
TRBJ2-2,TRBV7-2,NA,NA,TGTGCCAGCAGCTTCCCTGTGGGGCTAAACACCGGGGAGCTGTTTTTT,CASSFPVGLNTGELFF
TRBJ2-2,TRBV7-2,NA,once,TGTGCCAGCAGCTACGTACTAAACACCGGGGAGCTGTTTTTT,CASSYVLNTGELFF
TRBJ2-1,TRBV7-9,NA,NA,TGTGCCAGCAGCGAGCAGGGGACGAAGCCCTACAATGAGCAGTTCTTC,CASSEQGTKPYNEQFF